These 6 T cell receptor beta chains originate from one sample sequenced in a study of cytomegalovirus exposure and HLA in healthy donors. Primers for the PCR totalled 60 Vbeta and 13 Jbeta. The assay was immunoSEQ multiplex PCR, and TCRdb's table has in-frame clones only and misses some. The profile covers about 190,000 clones, with approximately 84% appearing a single time and about 2.6% taken by the ten largest. What was sequenced was PBMCs. The receptors shown here come from a woman in her forties or fifties in good health and CMV-seropositive.

The chain is built from TRBV5-6 and TRBJ2-6, with TRBD2 as a possible D gene (5 bases). V was clipped by 3 bases and J by 4 bases, with 14 bases between them. The germline V gene encodes CDR1 SGHDT and CDR2 YYEEEE. This CDR3 comprises 16 residues. The CDR3: CASSYQESGGANVLTF. As DNA, the CDR3 is TGTGCCAGCAGCTATCAAGAAAGCGGCGGGGCCAACGTCCTGACTTTC. Full variable domain (outside the CDR3, taken from reference TRBV5-6 and TRBJ2-6): DAGVTQSPTHLIKTRGQQVTLRCSPKSGHDTVSWYQQALGQGPQFIFQYYEEEERQRGNFPDRFSGHQFPNYSSELNVNALLLGDSALYLCASSYQESGGANVLTFGAGSRLTVL.

This clone appeared a single time. V gene TRBV6-6 combines with J gene TRBJ2-5; TRBD2 matches at 7 bases. Germline-derived CDR1 and CDR2 are MNHNY and SVGAGI (reference sequence). This CDR3 is 11 amino acids long. V was pared by 10 bases and J by 2 bases, with 1 base of the junction left unmatched. CDR3 DNA sequence: TGTGCCACGGGACTACAAGAGACCCAGTACTTC. Translated: CATGLQETQYF.

V and J are TRBV18 and TRBJ2-7, with 7 bases fitting TRBD1. This CDR3 comprises 14 residues. Germline V gives CDR1 KGHSH, CDR2 LQKENI. J gave up 3 bases and V 3 bases, and 5 bases lay outside the gene matches. The chain's CDR3 is CASSPTRDSYEQYF. The DNA of the CDR3 is TGTGCCAGCTCACCTACCCGGGACAGCTACGAGCAGTACTTC.

The V call is TRBV6-6, the J call TRBJ1-3; unclear D gene. Germline CDR1 MNHNY, CDR2 SVGAGI (reference sequence). There are 15 residues in the CDR3. V lost 7 bases and J 1 base, leaving 14 bases between the germline ends. This CDR3 reads CASIPYSTSGNTIYF. CDR3 nucleotides: TGTGCCAGCATTCCCTATTCAACGTCTGGAAACACCATATATTTT.

A remark on this clone: One end of the junction varies from germline; a read error may be responsible. The chain uses TRBV5-3 and TRBJ1-1; D remains ambiguous. TRBV5-3 is flagged as an ORF with uncertain function. The length of the CDR3 is 14 residues. The CDR3 region has the DNA TGTGCCAGCAGCTCATCAGGATTCGCTCCTGAAGCTTTCTTT. It translates to CASSSSGFAPEAFF.

This rearrangement joins TRBV7-2 to TRBJ2-5, with D tentatively TRBD2 (6 bases). The CDR3 covers 13 residues. V was cut by 1 base and J by 5 bases, with 8 bases left in between. Germline lookup yields CDR1 SGHTA and CDR2 FQGNSA. CDR3 DNA sequence: TGTGCCAGCAGCTTAGGGCTAGCGGAGACCCAGTACTTC. Encoded protein: CASSLGLAETQYF.